The entry below gives a single T cell receptor (beta chain) sequence along with its context. This clone was found once. Its antigen remains unidentified. Base-call qualities are not available, and no considerably larger clone is one nucleotide away. The data derive from a study of shared T cell receptors in the human thymus (dated by TCRdb to the early 2020s). Regarding the complete study: The study examined how self-reactive, shared T-cell receptor alpha chains are generated in the human thymus.

The CDR3 has 20 amino acids, counting the end cysteine and phenylalanine. Solely the CDR3 DNA is kept, with 60 bases framed from the first base. The germline V gene encodes CDR1 WNHNN and CDR2 SYGVQD (reference sequence). Unmatched junction bases come to 16, with V trimmed by 2 bases and J by 5 bases. The method behind the library was the immunoSEQ multiplex PCR assay. TCRdb took over this immuneACCESS table, retaining in-frame rearrangements with V and J assigned. Such tables are incomplete; in checked studies, under half of the missing clones stem from an unresolved V gene, and the remainder is unexplained. In all, the sample holds more than 550,000 clones, and around 87% of those were seen once. The ten top clones hold roughly 0.0087% of the sample. These data are also associated with another study on human thymus T cells. The second study's authors report: Donors were immunologically healthy infants undergoing open corrective cardiac surgery for congenital heart defects in Finland. The thymus tissue came from surgical resects taken out during corrective cardiac surgery. Biased V and J gene segment usage appeared to be present in both thymic and peripheral blood repertoires. The related research found that thymic TCR repertoires overlapped highly between unrelated individuals. The study described the TCR alpha and beta repertoires in roughly 8 infant thymus samples and four matching peripheral blood samples. The cohort included about 6 male and a couple of female infants, with donor ages spanning 7 to 244 days. Thymocytes were mechanically released from the tissue and were stored as pellets of about 9-33 million cells at -70 degrees C. A QIAsymphony instrument was used to extract genomic DNA from frozen cell pellets. The immunoSEQ multiplex PCR assay was used to amplify the TCRB and TCRAD loci from a standardized amount of quality-controlled genomic DNA. Amplicons spanned the V(D)J region at a length sufficient to cover the CDR3 and identify V and J genes. The commercial immunoSEQ service was used to sequence amplicons on an Illumina platform. Primer bias and sequencing errors were corrected as previously described, and TCRAD and TCRB definitions were based on the IMGT database. Repertoires were analysed with immunoSEQ Analyzer 3.0 and VDJTools, covering basic statistics, V/J segment usage, diversity estimates, rarefaction and pairwise overlap. Diversity was estimated with Chao1, ChaoE, Efron-Thisted, Shannon and inverse Simpson indices, and also on datasets down-sampled to the smallest sample. Repertoire overlap was determined by strict matching of CDR3 nucleotide sequence, V gene and J gene, and Jaccard-based multidimensional scaling clustering was applied. On average, thymus samples yielded about 730,000 unique TCRB clonotypes, whereas blood samples yielded about 80,000.

What was sequenced was thymocytes. The clonotype originates from a boy younger than two with a congenital heart defect. Donor details come from another sample of the same person, matched by shared clones. The V and J genes are TRBV10-1 and TRBJ2-7, and 15 junctional nucleotides match TRBD2. CDR3 protein: CASSEGRGLAGGPIIDEQYF. The nucleotide sequence is TGCGCCAGCAGTGAGGGAAGAGGACTAGCGGGAGGGCCGATTATTGACGAGCAGTACTTC.